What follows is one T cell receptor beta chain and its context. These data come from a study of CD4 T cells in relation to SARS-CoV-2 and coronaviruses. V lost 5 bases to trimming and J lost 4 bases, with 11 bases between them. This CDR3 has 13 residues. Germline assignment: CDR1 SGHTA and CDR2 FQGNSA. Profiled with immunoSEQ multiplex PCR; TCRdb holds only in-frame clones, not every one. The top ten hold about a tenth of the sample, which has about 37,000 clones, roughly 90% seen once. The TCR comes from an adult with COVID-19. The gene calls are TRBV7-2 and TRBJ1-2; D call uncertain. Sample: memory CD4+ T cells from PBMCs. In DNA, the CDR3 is TGTGCCAGCAGCCCCTCGACGGGCTATGGCTACACCTTC. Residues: CASSPSTGYGYTF.